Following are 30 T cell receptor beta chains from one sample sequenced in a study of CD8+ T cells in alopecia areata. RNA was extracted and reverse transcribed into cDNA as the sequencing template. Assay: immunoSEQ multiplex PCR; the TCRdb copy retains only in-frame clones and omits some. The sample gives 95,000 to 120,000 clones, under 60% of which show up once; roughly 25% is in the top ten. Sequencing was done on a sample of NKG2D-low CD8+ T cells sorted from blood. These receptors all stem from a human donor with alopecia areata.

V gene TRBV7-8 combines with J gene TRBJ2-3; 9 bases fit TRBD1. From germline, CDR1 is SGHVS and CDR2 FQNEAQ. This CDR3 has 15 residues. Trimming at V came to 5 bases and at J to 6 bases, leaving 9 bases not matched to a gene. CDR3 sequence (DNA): TGTGCCAGCAGCCGCACACAGGGGGCTCTGGATACGCAGTATTTT. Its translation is CASSRTQGALDTQYF.

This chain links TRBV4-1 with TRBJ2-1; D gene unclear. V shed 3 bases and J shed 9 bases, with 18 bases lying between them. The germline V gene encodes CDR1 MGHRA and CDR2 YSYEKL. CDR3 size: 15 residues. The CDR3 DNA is TGCGCCAGCAGCCACAAACCCGGACCTGCCATTGAGCAGTTCTTC. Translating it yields CASSHKPGPAIEQFF.

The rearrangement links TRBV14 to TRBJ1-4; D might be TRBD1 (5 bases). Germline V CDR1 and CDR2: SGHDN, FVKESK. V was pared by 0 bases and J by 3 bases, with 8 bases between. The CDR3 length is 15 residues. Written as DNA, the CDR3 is TGTGCCAGCAGCCAAGAATGGGGGGCTAATGAAAAACTGTTTTTT. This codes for CASSQEWGANEKLFF.

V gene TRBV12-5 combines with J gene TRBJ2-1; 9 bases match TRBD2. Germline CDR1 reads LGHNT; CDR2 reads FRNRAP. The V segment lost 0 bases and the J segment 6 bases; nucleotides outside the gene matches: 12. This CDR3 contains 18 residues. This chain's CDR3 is CASGLVQVAGALSNEQFF. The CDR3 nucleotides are TGTGCTAGTGGTTTGGTACAAGTAGCGGGAGCGTTGAGCAATGAGCAGTTCTTC. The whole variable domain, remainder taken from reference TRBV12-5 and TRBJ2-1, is DARVTQTPRHKVTEMGQEVTMRCQPILGHNTVFWYRQTMMQGLELLAYFRNRAPLDDSGMPKDRFSAEMPDATLATLKIQPSEPRDSAVYFCASGLVQVAGALSNEQFFGPGTRLTVL.

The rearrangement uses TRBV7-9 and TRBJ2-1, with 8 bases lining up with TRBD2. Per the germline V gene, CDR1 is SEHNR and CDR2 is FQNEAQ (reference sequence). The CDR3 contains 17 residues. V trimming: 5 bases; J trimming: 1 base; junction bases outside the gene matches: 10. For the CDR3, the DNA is TGTGCCAGCAGCCCCACCCTACTAGCGGAATCCTACAATGAGCAGTTCTTC. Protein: CASSPTLLAESYNEQFF.

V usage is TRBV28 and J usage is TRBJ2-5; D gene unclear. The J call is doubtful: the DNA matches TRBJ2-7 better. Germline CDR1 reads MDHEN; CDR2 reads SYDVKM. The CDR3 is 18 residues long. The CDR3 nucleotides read TGTGCCAGCAGTTTCCCCCAAAACCCCGTTTCCCCAACCTACGAGCAGTACTTC. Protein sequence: CASSFPQNPVSPTYEQYF.

The CDR3 region has the DNA TGTGCCAGCAGCAGGTGGGGGACAGATACGCAGTATTTT. Amino acid sequence: CASSRWGTDTQYF. V usage is TRBV7-3 and J usage is TRBJ2-3; D is possibly TRBD1 or TRBD2 (5 bases each). This CDR3 is built from 13 residues. V lost 5 bases and J 3 bases, leaving 9 bases between the germline ends. Germline loops: CDR1 SGHTA, CDR2 FQGTGA. The full variable domain, rest sourced from reference TRBV7-3 and TRBJ2-3, is GAGVSQTPSNKVTEKGKYVELRCDPISGHTALYWYRQSLGQGPEFLIYFQGTGAADDSGLPNDRFFAVRPEGSVSTLKIQRTERGDSAVYLCASSRWGTDTQYFGPGTRLTVL.

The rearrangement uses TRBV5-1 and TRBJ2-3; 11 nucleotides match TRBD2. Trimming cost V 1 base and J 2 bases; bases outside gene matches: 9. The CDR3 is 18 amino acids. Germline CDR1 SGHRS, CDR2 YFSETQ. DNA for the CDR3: TGCGCCAGCAGCTTGTGGGGGACTAGCGGCAGGGTCACAGATACGCAGTATTTT. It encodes CASSLWGTSGRVTDTQYF.

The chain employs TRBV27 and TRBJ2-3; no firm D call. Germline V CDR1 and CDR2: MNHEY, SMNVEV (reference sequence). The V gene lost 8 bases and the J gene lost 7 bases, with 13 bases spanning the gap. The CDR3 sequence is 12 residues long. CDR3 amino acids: CASGHNRYTQYF. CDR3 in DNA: TGTGCCAGCGGCCACAACCGTTATACGCAGTATTTT.

The CDR3 DNA reads as TGTGCCAGCAGTGACTCGATCCGCAATGAGCAGTTCTTC. It is translated as CASSDSIRNEQFF. This sequence joins TRBV6-4 and TRBJ2-1; no reliable D call. This CDR3 is 13 amino acids long. The V end lost 0 bases, the J end lost 6 bases, and 6 bases lay between the germline ends. The germline V gene encodes CDR1 MRHNA and CDR2 SNTAGT.

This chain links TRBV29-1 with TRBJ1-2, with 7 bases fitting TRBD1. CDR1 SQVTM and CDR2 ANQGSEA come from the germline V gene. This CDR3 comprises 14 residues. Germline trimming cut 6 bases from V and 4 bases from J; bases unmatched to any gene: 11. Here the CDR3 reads CSVSSGQRSYGYTF. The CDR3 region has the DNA TGCAGCGTGTCCTCGGGACAGCGCTCCTATGGCTACACCTTC.

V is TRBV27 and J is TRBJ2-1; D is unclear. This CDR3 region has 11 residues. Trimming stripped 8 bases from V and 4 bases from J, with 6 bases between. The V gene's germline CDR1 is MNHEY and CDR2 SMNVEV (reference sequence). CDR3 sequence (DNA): TGTGCCAGCGGATTATACAATGAGCAGTTCTTC. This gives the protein CASGLYNEQFF.

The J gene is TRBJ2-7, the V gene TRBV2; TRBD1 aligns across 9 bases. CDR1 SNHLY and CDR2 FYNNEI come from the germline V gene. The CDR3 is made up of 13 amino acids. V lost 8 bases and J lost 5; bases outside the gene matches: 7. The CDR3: CASLTGGVNEQYF. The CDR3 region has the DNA TGTGCCAGCTTGACAGGGGGAGTCAACGAGCAGTACTTC.

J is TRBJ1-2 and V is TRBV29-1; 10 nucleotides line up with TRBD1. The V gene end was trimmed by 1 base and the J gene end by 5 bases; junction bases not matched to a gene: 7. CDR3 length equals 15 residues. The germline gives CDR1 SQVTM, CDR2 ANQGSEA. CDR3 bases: TGCAGCGTTGAAGGGCAGACAGGGGGCGCATATGGCTACACCTTC. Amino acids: CSVEGQTGGAYGYTF.

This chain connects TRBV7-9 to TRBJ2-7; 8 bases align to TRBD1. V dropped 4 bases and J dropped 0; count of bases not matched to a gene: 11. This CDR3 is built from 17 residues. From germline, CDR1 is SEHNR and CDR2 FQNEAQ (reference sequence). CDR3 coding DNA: TGTGCCAGCAGCTCCCTGCCGGGACAGGACAGCTCCTACGAGCAGTACTTC. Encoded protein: CASSSLPGQDSSYEQYF.

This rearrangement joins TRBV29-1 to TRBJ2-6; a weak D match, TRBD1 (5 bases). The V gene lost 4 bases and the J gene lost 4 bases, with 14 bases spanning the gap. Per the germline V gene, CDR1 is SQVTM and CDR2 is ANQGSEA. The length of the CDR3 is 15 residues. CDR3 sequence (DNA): TGCAGCGTTGCGACAGTAGCCTCCGGGGCCAACGTCCTGACTTTC. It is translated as CSVATVASGANVLTF.

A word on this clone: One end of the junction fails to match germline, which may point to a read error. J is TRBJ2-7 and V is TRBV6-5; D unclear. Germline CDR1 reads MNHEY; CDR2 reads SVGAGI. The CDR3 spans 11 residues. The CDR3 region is CASSNSGEQYF. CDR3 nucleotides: TGTGCCAGCAGTAACTCGGGCGAGCAGTACTTC.

CDR3 protein: CASSRLAGAEQYF. DNA for the CDR3: TGTGCCAGCAGTCGACTAGCGGGAGCCGAGCAGTACTTC. The chain links TRBV27 to TRBJ2-7, with TRBD2 matching 12 bases. CDR3 length: 13 residues. Germline loops: CDR1 MNHEY, CDR2 SMNVEV (reference sequence). The V gene end was trimmed by 5 bases and the J gene end by 6 bases; junction bases not matched to a gene: 2.

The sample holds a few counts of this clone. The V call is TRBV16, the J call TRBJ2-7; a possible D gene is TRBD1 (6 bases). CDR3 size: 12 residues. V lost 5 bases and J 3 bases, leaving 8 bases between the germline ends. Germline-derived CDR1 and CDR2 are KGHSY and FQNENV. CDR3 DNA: TGTGCCAGCAGCAGGGGGAACTACGAGCAGTACTTC. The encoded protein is CASSRGNYEQYF. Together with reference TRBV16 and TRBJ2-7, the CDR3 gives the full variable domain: GEEVAQTPKHLVRGEGQKAKLYCAPIKGHSYVFWYQQVLKNEFKFLISFQNENVFDETGMPKERFSAKCLPNSPCSLEIQATKLEDSAVYFCASSRGNYEQYFGPGTRLTVT.

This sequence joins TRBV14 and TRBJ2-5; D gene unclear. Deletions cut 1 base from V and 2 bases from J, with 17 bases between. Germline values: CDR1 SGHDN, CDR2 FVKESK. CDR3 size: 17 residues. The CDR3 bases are TGTGCCAGCAGCCAAGTGGAACTTTCTAATCATCAAGAGACCCAGTACTTC. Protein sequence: CASSQVELSNHQETQYF.

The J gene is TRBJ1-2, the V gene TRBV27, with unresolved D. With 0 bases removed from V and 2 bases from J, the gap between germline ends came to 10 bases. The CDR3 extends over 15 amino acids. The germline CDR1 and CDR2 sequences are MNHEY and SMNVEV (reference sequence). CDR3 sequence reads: CASSLSLDSNYGYTF. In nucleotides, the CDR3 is TGTGCCAGCAGTTTATCGCTAGATTCAAACTATGGCTACACCTTC.

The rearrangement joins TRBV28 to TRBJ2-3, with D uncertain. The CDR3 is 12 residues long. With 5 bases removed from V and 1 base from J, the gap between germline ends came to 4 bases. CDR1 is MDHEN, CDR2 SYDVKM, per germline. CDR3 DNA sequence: TGTGCCAGCAGTGAGGGCACAGATACGCAGTATTTT. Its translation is CASSEGTDTQYF.

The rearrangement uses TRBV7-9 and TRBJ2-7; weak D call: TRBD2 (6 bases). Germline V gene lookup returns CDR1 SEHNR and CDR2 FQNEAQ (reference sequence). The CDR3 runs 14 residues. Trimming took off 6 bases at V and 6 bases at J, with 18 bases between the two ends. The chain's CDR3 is CASSSRRGNGEQYF. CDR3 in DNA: TGTGCCAGCAGTTCAAGGCGGGGAAATGGCGAGCAGTACTTC.

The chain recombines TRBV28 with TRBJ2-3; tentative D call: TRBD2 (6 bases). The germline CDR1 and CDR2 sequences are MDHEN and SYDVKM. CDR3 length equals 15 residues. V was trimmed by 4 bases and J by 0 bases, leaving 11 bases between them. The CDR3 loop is CASSSPTSSTDTQYF. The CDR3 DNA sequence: TGTGCCAGCAGTTCCCCAACTAGCAGCACAGATACGCAGTATTTT.

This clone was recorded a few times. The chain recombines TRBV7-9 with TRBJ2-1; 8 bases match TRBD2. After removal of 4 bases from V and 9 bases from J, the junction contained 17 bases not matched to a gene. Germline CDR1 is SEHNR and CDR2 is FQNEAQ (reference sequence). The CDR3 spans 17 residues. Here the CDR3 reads CASSSTILAEERSEQFF. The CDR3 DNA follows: TGTGCCAGCAGCTCGACAATACTAGCGGAAGAGAGGAGTGAGCAGTTCTTC.

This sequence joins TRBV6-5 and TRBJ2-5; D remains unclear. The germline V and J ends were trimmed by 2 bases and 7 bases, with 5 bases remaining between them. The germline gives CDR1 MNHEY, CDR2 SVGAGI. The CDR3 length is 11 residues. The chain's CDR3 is CASSYVGTQYF. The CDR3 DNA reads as TGTGCCAGCAGTTACGTGGGGACCCAGTACTTC.

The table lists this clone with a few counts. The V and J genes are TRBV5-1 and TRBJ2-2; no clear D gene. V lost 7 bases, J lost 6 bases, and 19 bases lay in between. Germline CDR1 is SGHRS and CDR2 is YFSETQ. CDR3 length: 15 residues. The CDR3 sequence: CASCPRPHSAGELFF. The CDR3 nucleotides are TGCGCCAGCTGCCCTAGGCCTCATTCCGCCGGGGAGCTGTTTTTT.

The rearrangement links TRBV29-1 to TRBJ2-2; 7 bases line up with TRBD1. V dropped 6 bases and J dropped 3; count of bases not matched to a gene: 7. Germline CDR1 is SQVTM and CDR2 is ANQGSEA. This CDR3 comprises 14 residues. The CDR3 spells CSVRFGQDTGELFF. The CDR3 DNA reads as TGCAGCGTCCGCTTTGGACAGGACACCGGGGAGCTGTTTTTT.

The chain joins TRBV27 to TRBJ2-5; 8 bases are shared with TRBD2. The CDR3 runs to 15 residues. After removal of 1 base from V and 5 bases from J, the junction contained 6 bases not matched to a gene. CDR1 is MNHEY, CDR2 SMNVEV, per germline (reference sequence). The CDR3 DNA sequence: TGTGCCAGCAGTTTATGGAGCGGGAGCGGGGAGACCCAGTACTTC. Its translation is CASSLWSGSGETQYF.

The CDR3 DNA sequence: TGTGCCACCAAGACTCGTCGGGAGTGGAACCAAGAGACCCAGTACTTC. It codes for CATKTRREWNQETQYF. The chain has TRBV27 and TRBJ2-5, with D tentatively TRBD2 (6 bases). Germline V gene data show CDR1 as MNHEY and CDR2 as SMNVEV (reference sequence). The CDR3 is made up of 16 amino acids. Between the trimmed V and J ends, which lost 10 bases and 0 bases, there was a span of 21 bases.